This T cell receptor (beta chain) came from a study of T cell responses to AZD1222 COVID-19 vaccine. Study results and limitations: Donors in the cohort were predominantly white British and more often female, and clonal diversity was possibly underestimated. A rise in Spike-specific TCR breadth and depth followed two AZD1222 doses. Unmutated variant regions are reportedly the target of nearly half of TCRs that are spike-specific. Baseline serology detected seropositivity in only six or seven AZD1222 recipients.

Worth noting for this clone: Its antigen is unidentified.

This table comes from immunoSEQ multiplex PCR, and its TCRdb copy is limited to in-frame clones, with some not included. The data contain roughly 200,000 clones, roughly nine tenths of them seen just once; the ten biggest clones take up less than 4%. The source material was peripheral blood, sampled 28 days after the second dose of the MenACWY control vaccine. The origin of this receptor is an adult who received the MenACWY meningococcal vaccine as a control.

The CDR3 region has the DNA TGTGCCAGCAGCAAACGGGAGTTCCGCTATGGCTACACCTTC. Its translation is CASSKREFRYGYTF. The genes are TRBV21-1 and TRBJ1-2. TRBV21-1 corresponds to a pseudogene. This CDR3 spans 14 amino acids.